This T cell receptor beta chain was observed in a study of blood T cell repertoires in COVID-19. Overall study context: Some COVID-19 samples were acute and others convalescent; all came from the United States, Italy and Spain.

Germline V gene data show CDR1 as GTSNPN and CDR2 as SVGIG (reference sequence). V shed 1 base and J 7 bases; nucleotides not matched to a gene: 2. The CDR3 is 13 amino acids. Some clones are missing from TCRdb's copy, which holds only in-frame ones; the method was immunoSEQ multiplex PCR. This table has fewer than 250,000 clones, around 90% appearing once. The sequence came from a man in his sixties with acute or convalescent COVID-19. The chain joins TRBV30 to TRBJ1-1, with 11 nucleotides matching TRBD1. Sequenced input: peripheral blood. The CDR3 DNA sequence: TGTGCCTGGAGTGGGGACAGGGGGGGTGAAGCTTTCTTT. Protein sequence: CAWSGDRGGEAFF.